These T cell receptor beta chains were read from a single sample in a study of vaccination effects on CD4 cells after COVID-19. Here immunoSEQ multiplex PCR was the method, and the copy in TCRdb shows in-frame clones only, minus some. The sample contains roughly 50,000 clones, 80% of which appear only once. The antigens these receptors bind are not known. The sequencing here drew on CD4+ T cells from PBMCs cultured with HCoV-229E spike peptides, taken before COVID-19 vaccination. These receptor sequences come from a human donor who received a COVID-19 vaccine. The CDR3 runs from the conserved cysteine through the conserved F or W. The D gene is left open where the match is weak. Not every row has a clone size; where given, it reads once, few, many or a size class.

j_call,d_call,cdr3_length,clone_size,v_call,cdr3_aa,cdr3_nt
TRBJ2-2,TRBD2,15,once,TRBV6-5,CASNRLAGNTGELFF,TGTGCCAGCAATAGGCTAGCGGGGAACACCGGGGAGCTGTTTTTT
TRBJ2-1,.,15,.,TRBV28,CASSPRGTGYNEQFF,TGTGCCAGCAGCCCAAGGGGGACGGGGTACAATGAGCAGTTCTTC
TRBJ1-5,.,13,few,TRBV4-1,CASSPRGDQPQHF,TGCGCCAGCAGCCCTAGGGGGGATCAGCCCCAGCATTTT
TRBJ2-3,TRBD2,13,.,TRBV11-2,CASSFGGADTQYF,TGTGCCAGCAGCTTTGGGGGGGCAGATACGCAGTATTTT
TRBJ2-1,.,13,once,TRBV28,CASSDFEQNEQFF,TGTGCCAGCAGTGACTTCGAACAGAATGAGCAGTTCTTC
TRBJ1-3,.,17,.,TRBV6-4,CASSSGRGMLSGNTIYF,TGTGCCAGCAGTTCCGGTCGGGGAATGCTATCTGGAAACACCATATATTTT
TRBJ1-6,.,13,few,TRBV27,CASRRSYNSPLHF,TGTGCCAGCAGGAGGTCCTATAATTCACCCCTCCACTTT
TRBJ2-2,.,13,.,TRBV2,CASSARGTGELFF,TGTGCCAGCAGTGCTCGAGGCACCGGGGAGCTGTTTTTT
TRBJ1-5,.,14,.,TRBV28,CASSLVGDNQPQHF,TGTGCCAGCAGTTTGGTCGGGGACAATCAGCCCCAGCATTTT
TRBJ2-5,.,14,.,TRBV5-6,CASSLYGYQETQYF,TGTGCCAGCAGCTTGTATGGGTACCAAGAGACCCAGTACTTC
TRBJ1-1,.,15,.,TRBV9,CASSVGPGGLTEAFF,TGTGCCAGCAGCGTAGGGCCGGGGGGTCTCACTGAAGCTTTCTTT
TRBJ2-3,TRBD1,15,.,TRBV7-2,CASSFPDRGQDTQYF,TGTGCCAGCAGCTTTCCTGACAGGGGGCAGGATACGCAGTATTTT
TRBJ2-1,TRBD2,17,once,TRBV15,CATSRAGLAGGFGEQFF,TGTGCCACCAGCAGGGCCGGACTAGCGGGGGGTTTTGGAGAGCAGTTCTTC
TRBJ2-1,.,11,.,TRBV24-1,CARQVVHEQFF,TGTGCCAGACAGGTCGTACATGAGCAGTTCTTC
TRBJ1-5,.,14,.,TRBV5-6,CASSLGTDNQPQHF,TGTGCCAGCAGCTTGGGTACGGACAATCAGCCCCAGCATTTT
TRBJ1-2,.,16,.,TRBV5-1,CASSLRGLELDYGYTF,TGCGCCAGCAGCTTGAGAGGGCTTGAACTTGACTATGGCTACACCTTC
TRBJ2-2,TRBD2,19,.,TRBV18,CASSPFVASGGARTGELFF,TGTGCCAGCTCACCGTTTGTTGCTAGCGGGGGGGCCCGGACCGGGGAGCTGTTTTTT
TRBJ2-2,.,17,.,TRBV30,CAWSVPMVAANTGELFF,TGTGCCTGGAGTGTTCCGATGGTAGCGGCAAACACCGGGGAGCTGTTTTTT
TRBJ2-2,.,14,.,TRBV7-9,CASSLVVPTGELFF,TGTGCCAGCAGCTTAGTGGTCCCCACCGGGGAGCTGTTTTTT
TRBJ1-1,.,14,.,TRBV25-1,CASSDPTRAGTAFF,TGTGCCAGCAGTGACCCCACGAGAGCAGGGACCGCTTTCTTT
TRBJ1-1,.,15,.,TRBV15,CATSRDIQGGTEAFF,TGTGCCACCAGCAGAGATATACAGGGAGGCACTGAAGCTTTCTTT
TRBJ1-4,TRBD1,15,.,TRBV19,CASSITRGPDEKLFF,TGTGCCAGTAGTATAACGAGGGGGCCGGATGAAAAACTGTTTTTT
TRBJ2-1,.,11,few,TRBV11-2,CASSLDPKQFF,TGTGCCAGCAGCTTAGATCCCAAACAGTTCTTC
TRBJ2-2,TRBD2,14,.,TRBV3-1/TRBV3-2,CASRLAGNTGELFF,TGTGCCAGCCGACTAGCGGGGAACACCGGGGAGCTGTTTTTT
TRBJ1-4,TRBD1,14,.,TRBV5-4,CASSFGTAYEKLFF,TGTGCCAGCAGCTTCGGGACAGCATATGAAAAACTGTTTTTT
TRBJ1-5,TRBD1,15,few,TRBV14,CASSPGQGFHQPQHF,TGTGCCAGCAGCCCGGGACAGGGTTTCCATCAGCCCCAGCATTTT
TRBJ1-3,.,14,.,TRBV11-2,CASSLGGAGNTIYF,TGTGCCAGCAGCTTAGGAGGGGCAGGAAACACCATATATTTT
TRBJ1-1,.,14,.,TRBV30,CAWSGFGRAPEAFF,TGTGCCTGGAGTGGGTTCGGAAGGGCACCTGAAGCTTTCTTT
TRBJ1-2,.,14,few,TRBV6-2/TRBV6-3,CASSYSGQIYGYTF,TGTGCCAGCAGTTACTCCGGACAGATCTATGGCTACACCTTC
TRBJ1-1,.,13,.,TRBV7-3,CASSLSGRYEAFF,TGTGCCAGCAGCTTATCGGGGAGATATGAAGCTTTCTTT
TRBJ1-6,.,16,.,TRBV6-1,CASSERGRGFGSPLHF,TGTGCCAGCAGTGAAAGGGGTCGAGGCTTCGGTTCACCCCTCCACTTT
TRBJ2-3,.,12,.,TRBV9,CASSVFSDTQYF,TGTGCCAGCAGCGTATTTTCCGATACGCAGTATTTT
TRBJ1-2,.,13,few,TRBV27,CASSLGPNYGYTF,TGTGCCAGCAGTTTAGGCCCCAACTATGGCTACACCTTC
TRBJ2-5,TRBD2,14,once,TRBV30,CAWSNGGARETQYF,TGTGCCTGGTCTAACGGGGGGGCTCGGGAGACCCAGTACTTC
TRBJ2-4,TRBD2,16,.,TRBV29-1,CSVAGTSGGPGAIQYF,TGCAGCGTCGCCGGGACTAGCGGGGGGCCAGGGGCCATTCAGTACTTC